Below, 23 T cell receptor beta chains from the same sample are listed, as sequenced in a study of T cells in Graves' hyperthyroidism and ophthalmopathy. Template material for amplifying TCR beta CDR3 regions consisted of RNA transcripts. The HTBI set primed first-round TCR CDR3 RT-PCR. From the multiplex PCR reads, TCRdb called clonotypes with MiXCR, one entry per CDR3 protein. This table holds about 500,000 distinct CDR3 sequences, 16% found once. Sequences were obtained from blood. Receptors originate from a woman between 25 and 40 years old with Graves' ophthalmopathy.

This clonotype came up many times. One end of the junction varies from germline; a read error may be responsible. The chain links TRBV7-7 to TRBJ2-3, with D perhaps being TRBD1 or TRBD2 (5 bases each). CDR1 is SSHAT, CDR2 FNYEAQ, per germline (reference sequence). This CDR3 region has 14 residues. CDR3 bases: TGTGCTAGCAGCTTAGTGGGGGGCACAGATACGCAGTATTTT. This encodes CASSLVGGTDTQYF.

This chain joins TRBV10-1 and TRBJ2-2; D uncertain. This CDR3 is 13 amino acids long. Germline CDR1 and CDR2: WNHNN and SYGVQD (reference sequence). Between the trimmed V and J ends, which lost 6 bases and 6 bases, there was a span of 11 bases. The CDR3, as DNA: TGCGCCAGCAGCGTCCTCAGCTCCGGGGAGCTGTTTTTT. It encodes CASSVLSSGELFF.

The CDR3 DNA reads TGTGCCAGCAGTCATGGACAGGGCGCGGACACCATATATTTT. It specifies CASSHGQGADTIYF. The J gene is TRBJ1-3, the V gene TRBV6-9, with 8 bases that match TRBD1. The trim removed 5 bases at V and 8 bases at J, leaving 8 bases unmatched. The CDR3 runs 14 residues. CDR1 MNHGY and CDR2 SVAAGI come from the germline V gene.

This clonotype was counted ten times or more. The chain carries TRBV5-1 and TRBJ2-5, with 13 positions matching TRBD2. There are 18 residues in the CDR3. Trimming cost V 1 base and J 1 base; bases outside gene matches: 7. CDR1 and CDR2 (germline): SGHRS, YFSETQ. For the CDR3, the DNA is TGCGCCAGCAGCTTGACGACTAGCGGGAGGTCCTTCCAAGAGACCCAGTACTTC. Translated, it gives CASSLTTSGRSFQETQYF.

This clonotype was seen more than once but under ten times. The chain joins TRBV6-1 to TRBJ2-5, with 7 bases fitting TRBD1. V lost 4 bases to trimming and J lost 3 bases; unmatched junction nucleotides: 11. From germline, CDR1 is MNHNS and CDR2 SASEGT. The CDR3 extends over 16 amino acids. The CDR3 DNA sequence: TGTGCCAGCAGTGCGAGGGGTGGGACAGTAAAAGAGACCCAGTACTTC. It yields the protein CASSARGGTVKETQYF.

This clonotype showed up just a few times. V gene TRBV29-1 combines with J gene TRBJ1-5; D may be TRBD1 (5 bases). Germline assignment: CDR1 SQVTM and CDR2 ANQGSEA. The V gene lost 4 bases and the J gene lost 3 bases, with 10 bases spanning the gap. This CDR3 is built from 13 residues. The CDR3 reads CSVAQGYNQPQHF. The CDR3 DNA reads as TGCAGCGTTGCTCAGGGATACAATCAGCCCCAGCATTTT. The complete variable domain, with remaining parts taken from reference TRBV29-1 and TRBJ1-5, reads SAVISQKPSRDICQRGTSLTIQCQVDSQVTMMFWYRQQPGQSLTLIATANQGSEATYESGFVIDKFPISRPNLTFSTLTVSNMSPEDSSIYLCSVAQGYNQPQHFGDGTRLSIL.

This clonotype was detected many times. This chain connects TRBV29-1 to TRBJ2-5; D gene unclear. V lost 7 bases and J lost 2, with 8 bases in between. The germline CDR1 and CDR2 sequences are SQVTM and ANQGSEA. There are 11 residues in the CDR3. The CDR3 reads CSAGDQETQYF. CDR3 nucleotide sequence: TGCAGCGCTGGGGATCAAGAGACCCAGTACTTC.

This clonotype was picked up many times. The chain uses TRBV6-2 or TRBV6-3 and TRBJ1-5; 7 bases align to TRBD1. The CDR3 runs to 15 residues. The germline V gene encodes CDR1 MNHEY and CDR2 SVGEGT. Losses at the gene ends were 6 bases for V and 1 base for J; bases not matched to a gene: 6. The CDR3, as DNA: TGTGCCAGCAGCAGTACAGGGGTGAGCAATCAGCCCCAGCATTTT. It specifies CASSSTGVSNQPQHF.

This clonotype has at least ten counts. This chain uses TRBV4-3 with TRBJ2-7, with D perhaps matching TRBD1 or TRBD2 (5 bases each). V was clipped by 0 bases and J by 6 bases, with 15 bases between them. This CDR3 contains 15 residues. Germline values: CDR1 LGHNA, CDR2 YSLEER. The CDR3 spells CASSQDHGARGEQYF. CDR3 in DNA: TGCGCCAGCAGCCAAGATCACGGGGCGAGGGGCGAGCAGTACTTC.

This clonotype was recorded a few times. The chain employs TRBV19 and TRBJ1-5, with 7 positions matching TRBD1. The germline gives CDR1 LNHDA, CDR2 SQIVND (reference sequence). The CDR3 is 13 residues long. Trimming removed 8 bases from V and 2 bases from J; junction bases left unmatched: 3. CDR3 DNA: TGTGCCAGTGTCGACAGGGGCAATCAGCCCCAGCATTTT. Amino acids: CASVDRGNQPQHF.

The rearrangement joins TRBV5-1 to TRBJ2-1; 8 bases are shared with TRBD1. Germline loops: CDR1 SGHRS, CDR2 YFSETQ. V lost 4 bases, J lost 5 bases, and 8 bases stayed unmatched. This CDR3 region has 15 residues. The CDR3 is CASSARGLDHNEQFF. In DNA, the CDR3 is TGCGCCAGCAGCGCCAGGGGGCTGGACCACAATGAGCAGTTCTTC. Together with reference TRBV5-1 and TRBJ2-1, the CDR3 gives the full variable domain: KAGVTQTPRYLIKTRGQQVTLSCSPISGHRSVSWYQQTPGQGLQFLFEYFSETQRNKGNFPGRFSGRQFSNSRSEMNVSTLELGDSALYLCASSARGLDHNEQFFGPGTRLTVL.

This clonotype was seen a handful of times. This chain connects TRBV20-1 to TRBJ1-1; D might be TRBD1 (5 bases). This CDR3 comprises 14 residues. V was trimmed by 7 bases and J by 3 bases, leaving 18 bases between them. Per the germline V gene, CDR1 is DFQATT and CDR2 is SNEGSKA (reference sequence). CDR3 nucleotide sequence: TGCAGTGTCAAGACAGTTCTCCTCGACACTGAAGCTTTCTTT. Protein product: CSVKTVLLDTEAFF.

This clonotype was observed at least ten times. The chain links TRBV5-1 to TRBJ2-1; 9 bases are a match to TRBD2. Trimming took 7 bases from V and 4 from J; bases not matched to a gene: 6. CDR1 and CDR2 (germline): SGHRS, YFSETQ. The CDR3 is 14 amino acids. CDR3 sequence reads: CASSSTSGYNEQFF. CDR3 sequence (DNA): TGCGCCAGCTCCTCGACTAGCGGATACAATGAGCAGTTCTTC.

The chain links TRBV27 to TRBJ2-6; 7 bases align to TRBD1. Per the germline V gene, CDR1 is MNHEY and CDR2 is SMNVEV (reference sequence). The V and J ends lost 6 bases and 0 bases, in that order; junction bases with no gene match: 17. The CDR3 is 20 residues long. For the CDR3, the DNA is TGTGCCAGCAGCGAACGATGGTACAGGGGATTCCGCTCTGGGGCCAACGTCCTGACTTTC. Its translation: CASSERWYRGFRSGANVLTF. Full variable domain (missing parts from reference TRBV27 and TRBJ2-6): EAQVTQNPRYLITVTGKKLTVTCSQNMNHEYMSWYRQDPGLGLRQIYYSMNVEVTDKGDVPEGYKVSRKEKRNFPLILESPSPNQTSLYFCASSERWYRGFRSGANVLTFGAGSRLTVL.

This clonotype has just a few counts. This chain joins TRBV25-1 and TRBJ1-1; 7 bases fit TRBD1. CDR3 size: 15 residues. Germline V CDR1 and CDR2: MGHDK, SYGVNS. V lost 4 bases, J lost 0 bases, and 5 bases stayed unmatched. The CDR3, as DNA: TGTGCCAGCAGTGCATACAGGGGATTGAACACTGAAGCTTTCTTT. Protein sequence: CASSAYRGLNTEAFF.

This clonotype occurred many times. V gene TRBV7-2 combines with J gene TRBJ2-5; D is uncertain. With 2 bases removed from V and 4 bases from J, the gap between germline ends came to 11 bases. The CDR3 loop spans 14 amino acids. Germline V gene sequence: CDR1 SGHTA, CDR2 FQGNSA. The CDR3 protein is CASSLLGIGETQYF. Here the CDR3 DNA reads TGTGCCAGCAGCTTATTAGGGATTGGAGAGACCCAGTACTTC.

The genes are TRBV20-1 and TRBJ1-5; D unclear. With 3 bases removed from V and 7 bases from J, the gap between germline ends came to 16 bases. Germline values: CDR1 DFQATT, CDR2 SNEGSKA (reference sequence). The CDR3 totals 14 residues. The DNA for the CDR3 is TGCAGTGCTAGTCAATGGCTGGTGGGACAGCCCCAGCATTTT. It yields the protein CSASQWLVGQPQHF.

Notes on this clonotype: A read error may account for a junction end that differs from germline. V and J are TRBV18 and TRBJ1-1; D is uncertain. Germline V lookup: CDR1 KGHSH, CDR2 LQKENI. This CDR3 comprises 13 residues. Here the CDR3 reads CASSPQGNTEASF. The CDR3 nucleotides are TGTGCCAGCTCACCACAAGGGAACACTGAAGCTTCCTTT. The entire variable domain, with the rest obtained from reference TRBV18 and TRBJ1-1, is as follows: NAGVMQNPRHLVRRRGQEARLRCSPMKGHSHVYWYRQLPEEGLKFMVYLQKENIIDESGMPKERFSAEFPKEGPSILRIQQVVRGDSAAYFCASSPQGNTEASFGQGTRLTVV.

This clonotype was counted between two and nine times. The chain joins TRBV27 to TRBJ2-1; 8 nucleotides agree with TRBD2. This CDR3 has 16 residues. Germline values: CDR1 MNHEY, CDR2 SMNVEV (reference sequence). The J segment lost 6 bases and the V segment lost 6 bases, leaving 13 bases of the junction unmatched. CDR3 in amino acids: CASSPLAGRAGNEQFF. The CDR3 DNA is TGTGCCAGCAGCCCATTAGCGGGGAGGGCCGGCAATGAGCAGTTCTTC.

This clonotype was counted ten times or more. This chain links TRBV20-1 with TRBJ2-5; 7 positions agree with TRBD1. The CDR3 has 16 amino acids. CDR1 is DFQATT and CDR2 is SNEGSKA in the germline V gene (reference sequence). V shed 6 bases and J 1 base; nucleotides not matched to a gene: 14. CDR3 in amino acids: CSAGKGTANLQETQYF. The CDR3 nucleotides read TGCAGTGCGGGCAAGGGGACAGCGAACCTCCAAGAGACCCAGTACTTC.

The rearrangement links TRBV15 to TRBJ1-5; D remains unclear. The CDR3 length is 16 residues. CDR1 is LNHNV and CDR2 is YYDKDF in the germline V gene (reference sequence). With 0 bases removed from V and 2 bases from J, the gap between germline ends came to 11 bases. The DNA for the CDR3 is TGTGCCACCAGCAGAGACCCTCTGAGGGGCAATCAGCCCCAGCATTTT. Protein sequence: CATSRDPLRGNQPQHF.

The chain employs TRBV7-6 and TRBJ1-2; weak D call: TRBD1 (5 bases). CDR1 and CDR2 from the germline V gene are SGHVS and FNYEAQ. There are 19 residues in the CDR3. V was cut by 5 bases and J by 3 bases, with 28 bases left in between. The CDR3 protein is CASSPTVGAELVGDYGYTF. DNA for the CDR3: TGTGCCAGCAGCCCAACGGTCGGGGCTGAGTTGGTTGGGGACTATGGCTACACCTTC.

This clonotype was seen only a few times. This chain connects TRBV10-3 to TRBJ1-2; 9 nucleotides align to TRBD1. V was clipped by 7 bases and J by 4 bases; unmatched bases: 7. The V gene's germline CDR1 is ENHRY and CDR2 SYGVKD. This CDR3 spans 14 amino acids. CDR3 sequence (DNA): TGTGCCATCATCAGGGACAGGGAGGGCTATGGCTACACCTTC. Amino acids: CAIIRDREGYGYTF.